The next 3 T cell receptor beta chains were all read from a single sample in a study of regulatory T cells in long-lasting Graves disease. With iRepertoire HTBI primers and Arm-PCR of CDR3 regions, TCR beta libraries were built. TCRdb passed the multiplex PCR reads through MiXCR, listing each CDR3 protein once. The top ten hold 13% to 15% of the sample, which has hundreds of thousands of distinct CDR3 sequences, under 25% seen once. Time point defined: persistent/refractory GD, antithyroid drugs over 5 years with positive TRAb. The TCR library was prepared using RNA isolated from PBMCs. This specimen was peripheral blood mononuclear cells (PBMCs), taken when the disease was refractory, from a patient treated with antithyroid drugs. All receptors come from a female donor with Graves disease.

This clonotype has a count of ten or more. This sequence joins TRBV2 and TRBJ2-5; possibly TRBD2 for D (5 bases). Deletions cut 6 bases from V and 5 bases from J, with 13 bases between. Germline V lookup: CDR1 SNHLY, CDR2 FYNNEI. The CDR3 runs to 13 residues. CDR3 amino acids: CASRDGPGETQYF. DNA of the CDR3: TGTGCCAGCAGAGACGGGCCGGGGGAGACCCAGTACTTC.

This clonotype has more than one count but fewer than ten. The chain couples TRBV6-1 to TRBJ2-7; 12 bases are a match to TRBD2. The germline V gene encodes CDR1 MNHNS and CDR2 SASEGT. This CDR3 spans 14 amino acids. Trimming cost V 5 bases and J 5 bases; bases outside gene matches: 4. The DNA of the CDR3 is TGTGCCAGCAGTCTTCGGACTAGCGGGAACGAGCAGTACTTC. Protein: CASSLRTSGNEQYF.

This clonotype was seen repeatedly, ten times or more. This chain joins TRBV7-3 and TRBJ2-4; the match to TRBD2 covers 11 bases. CDR1 is SGHTA and CDR2 is FQGTGA in the germline V gene. The length of the CDR3 is 17 residues. V dropped 6 bases and J dropped 3; count of bases not matched to a gene: 10. CDR3 in amino acids: CASRLAGVGVVKNIQYF. Here the CDR3 DNA reads TGTGCCAGCAGACTAGCGGGAGTTGGGGTGGTCAAAAACATTCAGTACTTC.